Listed here are 30 T cell receptor beta chains from one sample, sequenced in a study of identical twins. Via MiXCR, TCRdb re-called the 5' RACE reads, giving one row per CDR3 protein. Of about 890,000 distinct CDR3 sequences in the sample, approximately 13% were seen once. The sample also formed part of further work on yellow fever vaccine responses in identical twins.

Sequenced input: PBMCs. These receptors were obtained from a woman aged 18-29 years in good health.

This clonotype was observed many times. The CDR3 DNA is TGTGCCATCAGTGAGCGCGCAGGGACCTCCTACAATGAGCAGTTCTTC. It translates to CAISERAGTSYNEQFF. The chain employs TRBV10-3 and TRBJ2-1; D possibly matches TRBD1 or TRBD2 (5 bases each). V dropped 2 bases and J dropped 0 bases, with 11 bases sitting between them. The length of the CDR3 is 16 residues. CDR1 is ENHRY and CDR2 is SYGVKD in the germline V gene.

The V gene is TRBV7-8, the J gene TRBJ2-1; the D call may be TRBD1 or TRBD2 (5 bases each). Germline V CDR1 and CDR2: SGHVS, FQNEAQ. The length of the CDR3 is 17 residues. V dropped 5 bases and J dropped 2 bases, with 19 bases sitting between them. DNA for the CDR3: TGTGCCAGCAGCCCCATACGGGACCTTGGCCCCTACAATGAGCAGTTCTTC. Protein: CASSPIRDLGPYNEQFF.

This clonotype occurred many times. This sequence joins TRBV6-5 and TRBJ2-1; D possibly uses TRBD1 or TRBD2 (6 bases each). V lost 2 bases, J lost 6 bases, and 11 bases lay in between. The germline V gene has CDR1 MNHEY and CDR2 SVGAGI. CDR3 size: 14 residues. CDR3 sequence (DNA): TGTGCCAGCAGTTACAGGGGGGAGATCAATGAGCAGTTCTTC. This translates into CASSYRGEINEQFF.

The chain combines TRBV5-5 with TRBJ2-1; D is uncertain. The CDR3 is 16 amino acids. The V gene's germline CDR1 is SGHKS and CDR2 YYEKEE (reference sequence). Trimming shortened V by 1 base and J by 0 bases, and 11 bases separated the two germline ends. The CDR3 bases are TGTGCCAGCAGCTTGTCGAGCGCCAGCTCCTACAATGAGCAGTTCTTC. Its translation is CASSLSSASSYNEQFF. Drawing the rest from reference TRBV5-5 and TRBJ2-1, the complete variable domain is DAGVTQSPTHLIKTRGQQVTLRCSPISGHKSVSWYQQVLGQGPQFIFQYYEKEERGRGNFPDRFSARQFPNYSSELNVNALLLGDSALYLCASSLSSASSYNEQFFGPGTRLTVL.

This chain uses TRBV20-1 with TRBJ2-1; 10 bases are a match to TRBD2. Germline V gives CDR1 DFQATT, CDR2 SNEGSKA (reference sequence). V shed 4 bases and J 7 bases; nucleotides not matched to a gene: 4. The CDR3 runs to 13 residues. The CDR3: CSATSTSGNEQFF. CDR3 sequence (DNA): TGCAGTGCTACGTCGACTAGCGGGAATGAGCAGTTCTTC.

This rearrangement joins TRBV28 to TRBJ2-1, with D perhaps being TRBD1 or TRBD2 (6 bases each). The germline CDR1 and CDR2 sequences are MDHEN and SYDVKM. CDR3 length equals 18 residues. V dropped 5 bases and J dropped 4 bases, with 24 bases sitting between them. The CDR3 bases are TGTGCCAGCAGTCCGCGCCGTACGGGGGCGATCCTATACAATGAGCAGTTCTTC. This codes for CASSPRRTGAILYNEQFF.

This clonotype came up a few times. The V call is TRBV6-1, the J call TRBJ2-5, with 8 bases fitting TRBD2. The CDR3 consists of 18 residues. V lost 3 bases, J lost 4 bases, and 16 bases stayed unmatched. Germline CDR1 is MNHNS and CDR2 is SASEGT. The CDR3 here is CASSESPTSGLVVETQYF. CDR3 DNA: TGTGCCAGCAGTGAGAGCCCCACTAGCGGTTTGGTAGTAGAGACCCAGTACTTC.

The rearrangement joins TRBV6-2 or TRBV6-3 to TRBJ2-3; 15 bases map to TRBD2. The V and J ends lost 2 bases and 6 bases, in that order; junction bases with no gene match: 18. Germline CDR1 MNHEY, CDR2 SVGEGT. The CDR3 runs 21 residues. CDR3 sequence reads: CASSYLAGLAGGPLFLDTQYF. CDR3 DNA sequence: TGTGCCAGCAGTTACCTTGCAGGACTAGCGGGAGGGCCCCTATTTTTGGATACGCAGTATTTT.

V gene TRBV5-1 combines with J gene TRBJ2-1; D perhaps matches TRBD2 (6 bases). With 3 bases removed from V and 8 bases from J, the gap between germline ends came to 12 bases. Per germline, CDR1 SGHRS and CDR2 YFSETQ. The CDR3 is 13 amino acids. The CDR3 spells CASSWDLYDEQFF. As DNA, the CDR3 is TGCGCCAGCAGCTGGGACTTGTACGATGAGCAGTTCTTC.

This clonotype came up many times. The rearrangement joins TRBV10-3 to TRBJ2-3; no reliable D call. Germline values: CDR1 ENHRY, CDR2 SYGVKD. The CDR3 length is 15 residues. Trimming took 0 bases from V and 6 from J, leaving 13 bases between them. This CDR3 is CAISESETLGDTQYF. The DNA for the CDR3 is TGTGCCATCAGTGAGTCGGAAACGTTAGGGGATACGCAGTATTTT.

This clonotype has a handful of counts. The rearrangement links TRBV7-7 to TRBJ2-3; D unclear. Germline CDR1 and CDR2: SSHAT and FNYEAQ (reference sequence). With 6 bases removed from V and 1 base from J, the gap between germline ends came to 17 bases. The CDR3 contains 16 residues. The DNA of the CDR3 is TGTGCCAGCAGTTTATCGATGGGAACTGGCACAGATACGCAGTATTTT. Encoded protein: CASSLSMGTGTDTQYF.

This clonotype was counted only a few times. V gene TRBV4-1 combines with J gene TRBJ2-1, with 7 bases that match TRBD2. The CDR3 spans 17 residues. Germline V CDR1 and CDR2: MGHRA, YSYEKL. J was trimmed by 2 bases and V by 1 base; bases with no gene match: 8. CDR3: CASSQGMRGRAYNEQFF. The CDR3 bases are TGCGCCAGCAGCCAAGGGATGCGGGGGAGGGCCTACAATGAGCAGTTCTTC.

This rearrangement joins TRBV5-6 to TRBJ2-3; TRBD2 aligns across 7 bases. Looked up from germline, CDR1 is SGHDT and CDR2 is YYEEEE. The V and J ends lost 6 bases and 5 bases, in that order; junction bases with no gene match: 9. The CDR3 runs 14 residues. CDR3 nucleotide sequence: TGTGCCAGCAACCAAGCGGGATTAATAGATACGCAGTATTTT. Translated: CASNQAGLIDTQYF. Full variable domain (remainder filled in from reference TRBV5-6 and TRBJ2-3): DAGVTQSPTHLIKTRGQQVTLRCSPKSGHDTVSWYQQALGQGPQFIFQYYEEEERQRGNFPDRFSGHQFPNYSSELNVNALLLGDSALYLCASNQAGLIDTQYFGPGTRLTVL.

The genes are TRBV27 and TRBJ1-2; D is undetermined. V lost 5 bases and J lost 0, with 16 bases in between. The CDR3 sequence is 16 residues long. From germline, CDR1 is MNHEY and CDR2 SMNVEV (reference sequence). CDR3 in DNA: TGTGCCAGCAGTCAACAATGGCTCGGGACTAACTATGGCTACACCTTC. Protein sequence: CASSQQWLGTNYGYTF.

This clonotype was observed a few times. The chain employs TRBV11-3 and TRBJ2-5, with 11 bases lining up with TRBD2. Trimming at V came to 4 bases and at J to 1 base, leaving 5 bases not matched to a gene. The CDR3 totals 16 residues. CDR1 and CDR2 from the germline V gene are SGHNT and YENEEA. This CDR3 reads CASSWGTSGPQETQYF. CDR3 nucleotides: TGTGCCAGCAGCTGGGGGACTAGCGGACCCCAAGAGACCCAGTACTTC. Combining the CDR3 with reference TRBV11-3 and TRBJ2-5 gives the whole variable domain EAGVVQSPRYKIIEKKQPVAFWCNPISGHNTLYWYLQNLGQGPELLIRYENEEAVDDSQLPKDRFSAERLKGVDSTLKIQPAELGDSAVYLCASSWGTSGPQETQYFGPGTRLLVL.

This clonotype came up many times. The chain combines TRBV29-1 with TRBJ1-1; D unclear. CDR3 length: 13 amino acids. Looked up from germline, CDR1 is SQVTM and CDR2 is ANQGSEA. Between the trimmed V and J ends, which lost 3 bases and 0 bases, there was a span of 8 bases. The CDR3 DNA is TGCAGCGTTGAGGGTCGGATGAACACTGAAGCTTTCTTT. Amino acids: CSVEGRMNTEAFF.

This clonotype was picked up many times. The chain is built from TRBV10-3 and TRBJ2-2; perhaps TRBD1 as D (6 bases). There are 14 residues in the CDR3. CDR1 and CDR2 from the germline V gene are ENHRY and SYGVKD. Trimming stripped 3 bases from V and 2 bases from J, with 7 bases between. Written as DNA, the CDR3 is TGTGCCATCAGTGAACAGGGCAACACCGGGGAGCTGTTTTTT. Residues: CAISEQGNTGELFF.

This clonotype was recorded many times. This chain links TRBV29-1 with TRBJ1-2; TRBD1 is a possible D gene (5 bases). Germline V lookup: CDR1 SQVTM, CDR2 ANQGSEA. There are 12 residues in the CDR3. Trimming removed 7 bases at V and 5 bases at J, with 14 bases between. The CDR3 bases are TGCAGCGCCGATCGGGGACGGTATGGCTACACCTTC. Translating it yields CSADRGRYGYTF.

J is TRBJ2-5 and V is TRBV13, with 7 bases fitting TRBD1. Trimming at V came to 4 bases and at J to 5 bases, leaving 10 bases not matched to a gene. The CDR3 consists of 15 residues. Germline assignment: CDR1 PRHDT and CDR2 FYEKMQ (reference sequence). CDR3 nucleotides: TGTGCCAGCAGCTACGGGACAGATCTAGGGGAGACCCAGTACTTC. Its protein product is CASSYGTDLGETQYF.

This clonotype has only a few counts. V usage is TRBV3-1 and J usage is TRBJ2-6, with 7 bases identical to TRBD1. Germline V gene data show CDR1 as LGHDT and CDR2 as YNNKEL (reference sequence). V shed 5 bases and J 4 bases; nucleotides not matched to a gene: 8. This CDR3 is built from 16 residues. CDR3 bases: TGTGCCAGCAGCACCGACAGGGTCTGGGGGGCCAACGTCCTGACTTTC. This sequence encodes CASSTDRVWGANVLTF.

The table lists this clonotype with a few counts. This chain joins TRBV2 and TRBJ2-7; D is ambiguous. This CDR3 has 13 amino acids. The V gene's germline CDR1 is SNHLY and CDR2 FYNNEI. Trimming left V 3 bases short and J 5 bases short, with 11 bases between. CDR3 sequence: CASSEVPWNEQYF. CDR3 sequence (DNA): TGTGCCAGCAGTGAGGTCCCCTGGAACGAGCAGTACTTC.

V usage is TRBV7-3 and J usage is TRBJ2-2, with 7 bases aligning to TRBD1. Germline values: CDR1 SGHTA, CDR2 FQGTGA. Unmatched junction bases numbered 11, after V lost 3 bases and J lost 4 bases. The CDR3 covers 17 residues. The CDR3 DNA follows: TGTGCCAGCAGCTTTGGGTCAGGGGGACGAAGCACCGGGGAGCTGTTTTTT. Its protein is CASSFGSGGRSTGELFF.

This clonotype was detected a few times. The rearrangement joins TRBV20-1 to TRBJ2-1; D perhaps matches TRBD2 (6 bases). Trimming took off 6 bases at V and 7 bases at J, with 16 bases between the two ends. This CDR3 has 13 amino acids. Germline V lookup: CDR1 DFQATT, CDR2 SNEGSKA (reference sequence). The CDR3 reads CSAQWRDWNEQFF. For the CDR3, the DNA is TGCAGTGCCCAATGGAGGGATTGGAATGAGCAGTTCTTC.

This clonotype was seen a handful of times. The chain recombines TRBV27 with TRBJ1-5; D is possibly TRBD1 (6 bases). Trimming cost V 5 bases and J 4 bases, with 15 bases left between them. Germline CDR1 MNHEY, CDR2 SMNVEV (reference sequence). The length of the CDR3 is 15 residues. The CDR3, as DNA: TGTGCCAGCAGTCCGGGAACAGGGTGGAATCAGCCCCAGCATTTT. Translated: CASSPGTGWNQPQHF.

This clonotype has ten or more counts. This rearrangement joins TRBV10-3 to TRBJ1-1; TRBD1 matches at 9 bases. The junction had 9 bases not matched to a gene; V was cut back by 11 bases and J by 5 bases. The CDR3 is made up of 13 amino acids. Per the germline V gene, CDR1 is ENHRY and CDR2 is SYGVKD. CDR3 loop: CAATGTGLTEAFF. For the CDR3, the DNA is TGTGCCGCTACCGGGACAGGGCTTACTGAAGCTTTCTTT.

V and J are TRBV3-1 and TRBJ2-2; D gene uncertain. In germline, CDR1 is LGHDT, CDR2 YNNKEL (reference sequence). Trimming removed 6 bases at V and 1 base at J, with 9 bases between. The CDR3 has 14 amino acids. CDR3 loop: CASRLRRNTGELFF. As DNA, the CDR3 is TGTGCCAGCAGACTTAGGCGGAACACCGGGGAGCTGTTTTTT.

This chain uses TRBV11-1 with TRBJ2-1; D is possibly TRBD1 (6 bases). This CDR3 spans 19 amino acids. Per the germline V gene, CDR1 is SGHAT and CDR2 is FQDESV (reference sequence). V lost 1 base, J lost 6 bases, and 25 bases lay in between. DNA for the CDR3: TGTGCCAGCAGCTTAGTCTGGGGCAGGGGAGCTCCTGGGTCCAATGAGCAGTTCTTC. This translates into CASSLVWGRGAPGSNEQFF.

The table lists this clonotype with many counts. The V call is TRBV9, the J call TRBJ2-1; either TRBD1 or TRBD2 may fit D (7 bases each). CDR1 and CDR2 from the germline V gene are SGDLS and YYNGEE. The CDR3 covers 20 residues. V lost 5 bases and J 4 bases, leaving 31 bases between the germline ends. CDR3 sequence (DNA): TGTGCCAGCAGTCCTCCCCGCCTAGGTGGGAGGGACAGCCTATACAATGAGCAGTTCTTC. It translates to CASSPPRLGGRDSLYNEQFF.

This clonotype was found a few times. In DNA form, the CDR3 reads TGCAGTGCTAGAGATTGGAGCGGGAGCTCCTACGAGCAGTACTTC. Protein sequence: CSARDWSGSSYEQYF. The V and J genes are TRBV20-1 and TRBJ2-7, with 8 bases lining up with TRBD2. The CDR3 covers 15 residues. The ends lost 0 bases at V and 0 bases at J; junction bases unmatched: 4. Germline V lookup: CDR1 DFQATT, CDR2 SNEGSKA (reference sequence).

This clonotype was seen a few times. V gene TRBV6-5 combines with J gene TRBJ2-5; maybe TRBD1 (5 bases). In germline, CDR1 is MNHEY, CDR2 SVGAGI. The CDR3 is made up of 15 amino acids. V shed 2 bases and J shed 3 bases, with 13 bases lying between them. The CDR3 region has the DNA TGTGCCAGCAGTTACGCCCAGGGCACCGAAGAGACCCAGTACTTC. Encoded protein: CASSYAQGTEETQYF.